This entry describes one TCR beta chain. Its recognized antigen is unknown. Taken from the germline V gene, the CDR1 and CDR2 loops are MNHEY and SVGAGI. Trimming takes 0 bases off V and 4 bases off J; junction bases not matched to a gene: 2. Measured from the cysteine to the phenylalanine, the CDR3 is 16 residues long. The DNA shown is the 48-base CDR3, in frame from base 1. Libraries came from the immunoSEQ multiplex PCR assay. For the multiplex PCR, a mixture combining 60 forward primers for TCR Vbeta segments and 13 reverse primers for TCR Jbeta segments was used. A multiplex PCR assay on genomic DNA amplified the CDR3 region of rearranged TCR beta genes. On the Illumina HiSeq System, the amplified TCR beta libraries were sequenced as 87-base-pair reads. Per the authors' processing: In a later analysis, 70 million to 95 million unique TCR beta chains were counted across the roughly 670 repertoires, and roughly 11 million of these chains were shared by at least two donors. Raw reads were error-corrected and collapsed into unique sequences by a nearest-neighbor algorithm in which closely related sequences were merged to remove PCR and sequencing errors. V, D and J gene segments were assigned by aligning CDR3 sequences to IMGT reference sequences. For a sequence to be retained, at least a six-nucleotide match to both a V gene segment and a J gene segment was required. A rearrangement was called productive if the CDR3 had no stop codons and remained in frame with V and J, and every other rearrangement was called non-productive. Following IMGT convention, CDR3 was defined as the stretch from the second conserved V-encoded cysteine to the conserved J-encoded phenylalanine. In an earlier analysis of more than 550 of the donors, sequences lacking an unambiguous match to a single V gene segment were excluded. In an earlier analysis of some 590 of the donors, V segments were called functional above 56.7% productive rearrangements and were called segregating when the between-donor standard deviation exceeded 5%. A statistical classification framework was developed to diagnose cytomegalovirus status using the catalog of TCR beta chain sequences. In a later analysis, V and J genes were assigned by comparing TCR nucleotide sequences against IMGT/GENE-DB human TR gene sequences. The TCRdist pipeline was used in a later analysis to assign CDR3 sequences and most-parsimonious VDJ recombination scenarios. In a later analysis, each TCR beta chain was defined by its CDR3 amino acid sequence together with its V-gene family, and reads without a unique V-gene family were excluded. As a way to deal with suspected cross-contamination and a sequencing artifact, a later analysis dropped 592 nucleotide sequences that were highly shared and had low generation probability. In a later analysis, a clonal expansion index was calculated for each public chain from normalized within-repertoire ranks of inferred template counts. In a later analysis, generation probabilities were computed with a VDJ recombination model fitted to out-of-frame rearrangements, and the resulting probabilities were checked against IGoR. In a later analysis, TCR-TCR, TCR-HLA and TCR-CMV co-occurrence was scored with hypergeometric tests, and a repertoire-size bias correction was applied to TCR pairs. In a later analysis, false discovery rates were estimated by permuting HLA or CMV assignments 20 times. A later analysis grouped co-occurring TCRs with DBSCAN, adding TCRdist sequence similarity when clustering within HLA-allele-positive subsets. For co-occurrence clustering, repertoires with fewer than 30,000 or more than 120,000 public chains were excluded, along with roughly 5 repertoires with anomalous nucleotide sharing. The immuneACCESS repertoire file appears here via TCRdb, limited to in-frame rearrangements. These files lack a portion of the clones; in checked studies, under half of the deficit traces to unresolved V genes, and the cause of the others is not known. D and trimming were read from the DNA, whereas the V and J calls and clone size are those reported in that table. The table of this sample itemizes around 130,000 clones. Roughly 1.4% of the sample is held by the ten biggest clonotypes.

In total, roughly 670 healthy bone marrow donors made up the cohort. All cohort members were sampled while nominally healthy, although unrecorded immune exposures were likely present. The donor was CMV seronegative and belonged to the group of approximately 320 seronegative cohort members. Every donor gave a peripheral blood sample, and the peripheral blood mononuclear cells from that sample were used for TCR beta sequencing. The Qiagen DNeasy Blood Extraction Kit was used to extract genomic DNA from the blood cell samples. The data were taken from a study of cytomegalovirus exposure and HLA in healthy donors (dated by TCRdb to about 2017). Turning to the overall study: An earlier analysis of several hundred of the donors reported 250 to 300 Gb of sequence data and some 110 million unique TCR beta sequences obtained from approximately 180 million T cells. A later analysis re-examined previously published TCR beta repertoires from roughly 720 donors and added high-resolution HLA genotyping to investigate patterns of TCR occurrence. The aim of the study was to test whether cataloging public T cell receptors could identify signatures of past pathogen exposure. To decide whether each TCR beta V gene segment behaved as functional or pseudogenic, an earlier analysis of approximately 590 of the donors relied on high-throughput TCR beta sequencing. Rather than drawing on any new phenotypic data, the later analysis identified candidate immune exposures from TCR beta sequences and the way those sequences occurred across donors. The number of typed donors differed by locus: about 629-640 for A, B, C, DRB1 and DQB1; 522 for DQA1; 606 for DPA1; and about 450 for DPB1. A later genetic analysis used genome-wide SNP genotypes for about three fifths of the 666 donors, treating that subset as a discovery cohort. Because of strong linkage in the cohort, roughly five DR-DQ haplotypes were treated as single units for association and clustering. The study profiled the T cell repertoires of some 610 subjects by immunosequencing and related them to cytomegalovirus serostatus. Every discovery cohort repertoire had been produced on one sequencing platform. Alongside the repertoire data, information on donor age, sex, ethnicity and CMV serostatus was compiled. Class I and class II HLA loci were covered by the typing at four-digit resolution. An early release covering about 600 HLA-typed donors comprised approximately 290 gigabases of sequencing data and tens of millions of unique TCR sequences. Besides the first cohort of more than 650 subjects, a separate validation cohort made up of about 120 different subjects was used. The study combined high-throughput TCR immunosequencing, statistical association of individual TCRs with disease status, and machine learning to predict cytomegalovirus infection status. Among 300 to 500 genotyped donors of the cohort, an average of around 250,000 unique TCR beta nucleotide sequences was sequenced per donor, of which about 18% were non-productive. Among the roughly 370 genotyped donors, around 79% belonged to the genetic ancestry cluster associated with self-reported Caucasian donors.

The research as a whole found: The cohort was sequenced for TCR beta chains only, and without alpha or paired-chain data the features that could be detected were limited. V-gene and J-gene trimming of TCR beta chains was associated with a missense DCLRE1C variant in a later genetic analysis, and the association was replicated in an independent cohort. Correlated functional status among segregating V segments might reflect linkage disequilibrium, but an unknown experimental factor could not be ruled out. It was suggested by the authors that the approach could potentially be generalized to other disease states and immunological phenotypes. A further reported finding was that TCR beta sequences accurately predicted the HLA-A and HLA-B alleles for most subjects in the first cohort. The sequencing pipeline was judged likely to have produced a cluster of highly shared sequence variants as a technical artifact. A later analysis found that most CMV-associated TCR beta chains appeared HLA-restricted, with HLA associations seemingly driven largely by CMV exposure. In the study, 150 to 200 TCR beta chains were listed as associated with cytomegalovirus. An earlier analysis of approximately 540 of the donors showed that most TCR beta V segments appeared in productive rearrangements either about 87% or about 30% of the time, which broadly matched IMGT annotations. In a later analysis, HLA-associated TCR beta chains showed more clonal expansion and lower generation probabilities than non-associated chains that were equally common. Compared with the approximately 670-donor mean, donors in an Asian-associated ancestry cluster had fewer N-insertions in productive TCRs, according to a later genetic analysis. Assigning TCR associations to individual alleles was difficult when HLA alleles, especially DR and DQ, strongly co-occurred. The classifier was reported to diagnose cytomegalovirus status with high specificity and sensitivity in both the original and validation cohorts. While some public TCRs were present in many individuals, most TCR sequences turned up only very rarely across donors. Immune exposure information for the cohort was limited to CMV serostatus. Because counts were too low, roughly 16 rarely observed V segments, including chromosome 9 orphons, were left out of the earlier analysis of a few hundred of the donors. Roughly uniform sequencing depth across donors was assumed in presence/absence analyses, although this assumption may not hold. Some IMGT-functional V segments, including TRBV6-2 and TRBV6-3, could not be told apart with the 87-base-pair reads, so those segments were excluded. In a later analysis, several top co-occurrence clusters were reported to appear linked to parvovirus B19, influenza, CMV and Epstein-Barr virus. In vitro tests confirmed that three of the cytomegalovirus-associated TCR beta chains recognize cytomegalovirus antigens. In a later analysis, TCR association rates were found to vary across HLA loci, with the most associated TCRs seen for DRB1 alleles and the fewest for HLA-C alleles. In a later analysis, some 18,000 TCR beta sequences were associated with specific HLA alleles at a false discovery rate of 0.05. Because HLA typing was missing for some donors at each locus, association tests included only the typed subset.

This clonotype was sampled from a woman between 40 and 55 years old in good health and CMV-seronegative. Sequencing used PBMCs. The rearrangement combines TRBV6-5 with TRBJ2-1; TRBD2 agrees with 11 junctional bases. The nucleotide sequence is TGTGCCAGCAGTTACTCGGGGACTAGCGGTTACAATGAGCAGTTCTTC. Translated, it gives CASSYSGTSGYNEQFF.